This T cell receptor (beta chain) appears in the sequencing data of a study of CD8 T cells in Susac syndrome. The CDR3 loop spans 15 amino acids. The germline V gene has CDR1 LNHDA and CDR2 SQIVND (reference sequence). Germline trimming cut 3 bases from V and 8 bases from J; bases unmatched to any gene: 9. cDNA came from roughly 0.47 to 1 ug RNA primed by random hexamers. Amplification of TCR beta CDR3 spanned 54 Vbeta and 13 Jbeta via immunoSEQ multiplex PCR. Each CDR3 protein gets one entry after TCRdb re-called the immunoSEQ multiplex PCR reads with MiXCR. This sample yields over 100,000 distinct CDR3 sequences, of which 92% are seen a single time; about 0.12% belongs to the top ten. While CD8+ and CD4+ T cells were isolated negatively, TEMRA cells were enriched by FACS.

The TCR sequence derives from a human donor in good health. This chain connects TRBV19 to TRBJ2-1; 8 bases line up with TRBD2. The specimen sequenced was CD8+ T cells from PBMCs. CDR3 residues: CASSIGSGRVDEQFF. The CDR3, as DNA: TGTGCCAGTAGTATTGGGAGCGGGAGAGTGGATGAGCAGTTCTTC. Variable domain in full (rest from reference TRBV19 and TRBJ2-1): DGGITQSPKYLFRKEGQNVTLSCEQNLNHDAMYWYRQDPGQGLRLIYYSQIVNDFQKGDIAEGYSVSREKKESFPLTVTSAQKNPTAFYLCASSIGSGRVDEQFFGPGTRLTVL.